The 3 T cell receptor beta chains given below trace back to one sample, sequenced in a study of blood T cell repertoires in COVID-19. Clones were read by immunoSEQ multiplex PCR, and TCRdb kept only the in-frame ones, dropping some. The sample yields about 220,000 clones, 88% seen once. The sequenced sample consisted of PBMCs or T cells enriched from blood (not recorded which). The receptors shown here come from a woman between 25 and 40 years old who had recovered from COVID-19.

The chain employs TRBV2 and TRBJ1-1; 7 nucleotides match TRBD1. With 7 bases clipped from V and 4 bases from J, the junction kept 9 bases outside the gene matches. This CDR3 has 14 residues. Germline CDR1 and CDR2: SNHLY and FYNNEI. The CDR3 region is CASTGTGEGTEAFF. CDR3 nucleotides: TGTGCCAGCACCGGCACAGGGGAAGGCACTGAAGCTTTCTTT.

Concerning this clone: Other DNA sequences of this sample code for an identical CDR3. J is TRBJ1-2 and V is TRBV29-1, with TRBD1 matching 7 bases. Germline-derived CDR1 and CDR2 are SQVTM and ANQGSEA. The CDR3 sequence is 14 residues long. Trimming cost V 0 bases and J 8 bases; bases outside gene matches: 9. Here the CDR3 reads CSVEDRGQRGGYTF. The DNA for the CDR3 is TGCAGCGTTGAAGATCGGGGACAGCGGGGGGGCTACACCTTC.

The rearrangement uses TRBV15 and TRBJ1-1; no clear D gene. The CDR3 runs to 14 residues. V was clipped by 3 bases and J by 1 base, with 9 bases between them. Germline assignment: CDR1 LNHNV and CDR2 YYDKDF (reference sequence). DNA of the CDR3: TGTGCCACCAGCAGGCAACACCAGAACACTGAAGCTTTCTTT. It codes for CATSRQHQNTEAFF.